The sequence of this TCR beta chain was determined in a study of blood T cell repertoires in COVID-19. Study-wide background: T cells, B-cell-depleted T cells, or PBMCs supplied cDNA or gDNA.

The germline gives CDR1 SQVTM, CDR2 ANQGSEA. V was shortened by 7 bases and J by 6 bases, with 19 bases between the two germline ends. The CDR3 is 14 amino acids. Per the original methods: Using reference gene primer amplification, nucleated cell counts were estimated. The assay was immunoSEQ multiplex PCR, and TCRdb's table has in-frame clones only and misses some. Clone size and V and J calls were adopted from that table, with D and trimming inferred from the DNA. In the table there are fewer than 85,000 clones, less than 80% of which are singletons. The chain links TRBV29-1 to TRBJ1-5; TRBD1 is a possible D gene (6 bases). The sample was peripheral blood. The receptor comes from a man in his 60s with active or convalescent COVID-19. CDR3 in DNA: TGCAGCGCCTCTGTGGGGGCTGTGAGTCAGCCCCAGCATTTT. Protein product: CSASVGAVSQPQHF.